This entry is about one TCR beta chain. Antigen: not known. These data come from a study of cytomegalovirus exposure and HLA in healthy donors. Broader study findings: 164 TCR beta chains were listed as cytomegalovirus-associated.

In the PCR, 60 Vbeta and 13 Jbeta primers were used. Method: immunoSEQ multiplex PCR; TCRdb's copy keeps in-frame clones and lacks some. Here the sample spans about 220,000 clones, roughly 75% being singletons. The CDR3 extends over 17 amino acids. Germline CDR1 MGHDK, CDR2 SYGVNS. The V segment lost 4 bases and the J segment 8 bases; nucleotides outside the gene matches: 15. Donors were ostensibly healthy at sampling, although undocumented immune exposures were probable. This receptor was taken from a woman in her twenties or thirties in good health and CMV-seronegative. The rearrangement joins TRBV25-1 to TRBJ1-4, with 8 bases aligning to TRBD1. Sequenced input: PBMCs. CDR3 sequence reads: CASSGPSDRVRGEKLFF. The CDR3 DNA reads as TGTGCCAGCAGTGGCCCCTCGGACAGGGTACGGGGAGAAAAACTGTTTTTT.